One sample yielded the 16 T cell receptor beta chains listed below, sequenced in a study of blood T cell repertoires in COVID-19. Clones were read by immunoSEQ multiplex PCR, and TCRdb kept only the in-frame ones, dropping some. The table includes roughly 34,000 clones, about nine tenths detected once. Material for sequencing was peripheral blood. The receptors come from a man older than 75 with active COVID-19.

The chain is built from TRBV28 and TRBJ2-1, with TRBD2 matching 7 bases. Germline loops: CDR1 MDHEN, CDR2 SYDVKM. V was clipped by 4 bases and J by 6 bases; unmatched bases: 6. This CDR3 region has 14 residues. The CDR3 coding sequence is TGTGCCAGCAGTTGGCTAGCGGACCGCAATGAGCAGTTCTTC. As protein: CASSWLADRNEQFF.

This clone was observed a single time. V and J are TRBV7-8 and TRBJ2-1, with TRBD2 matching 11 bases. This CDR3 contains 15 residues. The V and J ends lost 5 bases and 9 bases, in that order; junction bases with no gene match: 9. The germline gives CDR1 SGHVS, CDR2 FQNEAQ. The CDR3 DNA follows: TGTGCCAGCAGCGGTAGCGGGAGGGCCACCAGTGAGCAGTTCTTC. It yields the protein CASSGSGRATSEQFF.

The chain links TRBV28 to TRBJ2-7; 7 bases are a match to TRBD2. Trimming took 7 bases from V and 1 from J; bases not matched to a gene: 7. The CDR3 spans 14 residues. Germline CDR1 is MDHEN and CDR2 is SYDVKM. This CDR3 reads CASKSHGGSYEQYF. DNA of the CDR3: TGTGCCAGCAAGAGTCACGGGGGGTCCTACGAGCAGTACTTC.

The gene calls are TRBV28 and TRBJ1-4; maybe TRBD1 (5 bases). The V and J ends lost 4 bases and 8 bases respectively, with 5 bases between them. The CDR3 is made up of 11 amino acids. CDR1 and CDR2 (germline): MDHEN, SYDVKM. Here the CDR3 reads CASSSGEKLFF. The CDR3 DNA reads as TGTGCCAGCAGTTCAGGGGAAAAACTGTTTTTT.

This chain uses TRBV20-1 with TRBJ2-3; possibly TRBD1 for D (5 bases). Germline CDR1 and CDR2: DFQATT and SNEGSKA (reference sequence). V lost 3 bases, J lost 6 bases, and 22 bases lay in between. This CDR3 spans 16 amino acids. CDR3 region: CSASGRVKFSRDTQYF. CDR3 nucleotides: TGCAGTGCTAGTGGCAGGGTTAAGTTTTCTCGGGATACGCAGTATTTT.

This chain connects TRBV27 to TRBJ1-6, with 8 bases identical to TRBD1. The CDR3 is 17 residues long. The germline V gene encodes CDR1 MNHEY and CDR2 SMNVEV (reference sequence). Trimming removed 6 bases from V and 8 bases from J; junction bases left unmatched: 15. The CDR3 region is CASRAAGLDRVHSPLHF. For the CDR3, the DNA is TGTGCCAGCAGGGCCGCCGGATTGGACAGGGTGCATTCACCCCTCCACTTT.

J is TRBJ2-3 and V is TRBV28; no clear D. The V gene lost 3 bases and the J gene lost 6 bases, with 16 bases spanning the gap. CDR1 MDHEN and CDR2 SYDVKM come from the germline V gene. The length of the CDR3 is 15 residues. The CDR3 loop is CASSFPEAPVDTQYF. CDR3 nucleotides: TGTGCCAGCAGTTTCCCTGAGGCCCCGGTGGATACGCAGTATTTT.

The chain carries TRBV7-2 and TRBJ2-1; 7 bases fit TRBD1. Germline loops: CDR1 SGHTA, CDR2 FQGNSA. The CDR3 consists of 16 residues. V dropped 2 bases and J dropped 0; count of bases not matched to a gene: 4. For the CDR3, the DNA is TGTGCCAGCAGCTTAAGGGGGCGGAGCTCCTACAATGAGCAGTTCTTC. This encodes CASSLRGRSSYNEQFF.

The genes are TRBV7-9 and TRBJ2-7, with D hard to call. Trimming left V 3 bases short and J 5 bases short, with 11 bases between. CDR1 is SEHNR, CDR2 FQNEAQ, per germline (reference sequence). This CDR3 region has 13 residues. CDR3 in DNA: TGTGCCAGCAGCTTGGTCCAGGCTAACGAGCAGTACTTC. It specifies CASSLVQANEQYF.

This chain connects TRBV28 to TRBJ1-2, with 9 bases fitting TRBD1. V lost 5 bases, J lost 8 bases, and 9 bases stayed unmatched. The CDR3 sequence is 14 residues long. Germline CDR1 and CDR2: MDHEN and SYDVKM. Written as DNA, the CDR3 is TGTGCCAGCAGTATCCTGACAGGGGGGAGAGGCTACACCTTC. Amino acids: CASSILTGGRGYTF.

The chain couples TRBV28 to TRBJ2-7; tentatively, D is TRBD1 (6 bases). The CDR3 runs 13 residues. V lost 2 bases and J lost 6, with 11 bases in between. Germline CDR1 MDHEN, CDR2 SYDVKM. In DNA, the CDR3 is TGTGCCAGCAGTTTAGGGGGCCTCCTCGAGCAGTACTTC. Translation gives CASSLGGLLEQYF.

The V call is TRBV6-5, the J call TRBJ2-7, with 9 positions matching TRBD2. The CDR3 runs 14 residues. The trim removed 6 bases at V and 6 bases at J, leaving 9 bases unmatched. Germline CDR1 is MNHEY and CDR2 is SVGAGI. The CDR3 reads CASRVAGASVEQYF. The DNA for the CDR3 is TGTGCCAGCAGGGTAGCGGGAGCTTCCGTCGAGCAGTACTTC.

The gene calls are TRBV28 and TRBJ2-1; 7 nucleotides agree with TRBD1. CDR1 is MDHEN, CDR2 SYDVKM, per germline. The CDR3 is made up of 15 amino acids. V lost 4 bases, J lost 3 bases, and 6 bases stayed unmatched. The CDR3 is CASSYPTGFYNEQFF. In DNA form, the CDR3 reads TGTGCCAGCAGTTACCCGACAGGGTTCTACAATGAGCAGTTCTTC.

The V call is TRBV7-2, the J call TRBJ1-2; 9 bases are a match to TRBD1. The CDR3 extends over 14 amino acids. Germline V CDR1 and CDR2: SGHTA, FQGNSA. Trimming took 4 bases from V and 7 from J; bases not matched to a gene: 7. CDR3 DNA: TGTGCCAGCAGCTCCCAGGGACAGGGAACTGGCTACACCTTC. Its translation is CASSSQGQGTGYTF. Full variable domain (missing parts from reference TRBV7-2 and TRBJ1-2): GAGVSQSPSNKVTEKGKDVELRCDPISGHTALYWYRQSLGQGLEFLIYFQGNSAPDKSGLPSDRFSAERTGGSVSTLTIQRTQQEDSAVYLCASSSQGQGTGYTFGSGTRLTVV.

This clone was seen just once. CDR3 in amino acids: CASSPGFLTGANVLTF. DNA for the CDR3: TGTGCCAGCTCCCCCGGGTTTTTGACTGGGGCCAACGTCCTGACTTTC. The rearrangement links TRBV18 to TRBJ2-6; D is unclear. The CDR3 has 16 residues. CDR1 KGHSH and CDR2 LQKENI come from the germline V gene. Trimming left V 6 bases short and J 2 bases short, with 14 bases between. Combining the CDR3 with reference TRBV18 and TRBJ2-6 gives the whole variable domain NAGVMQNPRHLVRRRGQEARLRCSPMKGHSHVYWYRQLPEEGLKFMVYLQKENIIDESGMPKERFSAEFPKEGPSILRIQQVVRGDSAAYFCASSPGFLTGANVLTFGAGSRLTVL.

The chain recombines TRBV9 with TRBJ2-3; 9 bases align to TRBD2. The V segment lost 0 bases and the J segment 7 bases; nucleotides outside the gene matches: 12. In germline, CDR1 is SGDLS, CDR2 YYNGEE. The length of the CDR3 is 17 residues. The CDR3 nucleotides read TGTGCCAGCAGCGTAGGGATCGCGGGAGGGGCGTCCCATACGCAGTATTTT. The encoded protein is CASSVGIAGGASHTQYF.